Presented here are 18 T cell receptor beta chains from one specimen sequenced in a study of blood T cell repertoires in COVID-19. TCRdb's copy holds only in-frame clones and misses some; the assay was immunoSEQ multiplex PCR. The sample yields some 260,000 clones, 80% to 90% seen once. Sample: PBMCs or T cells enriched from blood (not recorded which). The source of these receptors is a man aged 30-40 years with acute COVID-19.

The genes are TRBV27 and TRBJ2-1; 11 nucleotides match TRBD2. CDR1 and CDR2 (germline): MNHEY, SMNVEV (reference sequence). This CDR3 contains 16 residues. Trimming took 6 bases from V and 7 from J; bases not matched to a gene: 11. DNA for the CDR3: TGTGCCAGCAGAAAAACCCTAGCGGGGGGTAGTAATGAGCAGTTCTTC. Protein: CASRKTLAGGSNEQFF.

The CDR3 spells CATKTGMNTEAFF. The DNA for the CDR3 is TGTGCCACCAAGACAGGGATGAACACTGAAGCTTTCTTT. This chain links TRBV6-5 with TRBJ1-1, with TRBD1 matching 7 bases. The CDR3 spans 13 residues. V lost 10 bases and J lost 0; bases outside the gene matches: 5. Germline CDR1 reads MNHEY; CDR2 reads SVGAGI.

This clone was detected only a few times. The gene calls are TRBV15 and TRBJ1-6; D gene ambiguous. CDR3 length equals 13 residues. The V gene's germline CDR1 is LNHNV and CDR2 YYDKDF (reference sequence). V lost 3 bases, J lost 9 bases, and 9 bases lay in between. The CDR3 DNA reads as TGTGCCACCAGCAGGGAGATCGGTTCACCCCTCCACTTT. It codes for CATSREIGSPLHF.

The chain combines TRBV5-1 with TRBJ2-1; D is ambiguous. Germline lookup yields CDR1 SGHRS and CDR2 YFSETQ. The V end was cut by 5 bases, the J end by 0 bases, with 12 bases between. The CDR3 length is 15 residues. In DNA, the CDR3 is TGCGCCAGCAGTTTAACCACCAGCTCCTACAATGAGCAGTTCTTC. The encoded protein is CASSLTTSSYNEQFF.

The gene calls are TRBV3-1 (or the pseudogene TRBV3-2) and TRBJ1-5; no firm D call. The V end lost 2 bases, the J end lost 8 bases, and 7 bases lay between the germline ends. Germline V gene data show CDR1 as LGHDT and CDR2 as YNNKEL (reference sequence). The CDR3 runs to 12 residues. The CDR3 region is CASSQPGEPQHF. The CDR3 nucleotides read TGTGCCAGCAGCCAACCCGGGGAGCCCCAGCATTTT.

This rearrangement joins TRBV25-1 to TRBJ1-2; D is ambiguous. V lost 6 bases to trimming and J lost 4 bases, with 6 bases between them. Per germline, CDR1 MGHDK and CDR2 SYGVNS. The CDR3 is 11 residues long. The CDR3 DNA reads as TGTGCCAGCAGCCCCGGCTATGGCTACACCTTC. The encoded protein is CASSPGYGYTF.

The V gene is TRBV19, the J gene TRBJ1-1, with D tentatively TRBD1 (5 bases). Germline V CDR1 and CDR2: LNHDA, SQIVND (reference sequence). V was trimmed by 5 bases and J by 1 base, leaving 17 bases between them. CDR3 length equals 16 residues. The CDR3 spells CASSEDRGSWNTEAFF. The CDR3 DNA sequence: TGTGCCAGTAGTGAGGATAGGGGATCCTGGAACACTGAAGCTTTCTTT.

This clone showed up just once. This sequence joins TRBV5-1 and TRBJ2-7; D uncertain. Trimming shortened V by 0 bases and J by 6 bases, and 13 bases separated the two germline ends. Germline V gene lookup returns CDR1 SGHRS and CDR2 YFSETQ. The CDR3 consists of 14 residues. The CDR3 reads CASSLDSRIREQYV. CDR3 nucleotides: TGCGCCAGCAGCTTGGACTCTCGAATCCGCGAGCAGTACGTC.

V and J are TRBV20-1 and TRBJ2-2; D is uncertain. Germline assignment: CDR1 DFQATT and CDR2 SNEGSKA (reference sequence). This CDR3 is built from 14 residues. V dropped 3 bases and J dropped 5 bases, with 13 bases sitting between them. CDR3 nucleotide sequence: TGCAGTGCTAGTGATCGCCTGCTAACCGGGGAGCTGTTTTTT. Residues: CSASDRLLTGELFF.

The chain is built from TRBV20-1 and TRBJ1-2; D call uncertain. From germline, CDR1 is DFQATT and CDR2 SNEGSKA (reference sequence). Trimming took 3 bases from V and 0 from J, leaving 11 bases between them. The CDR3 is 14 residues long. CDR3 residues: CSASRGTSNYGYTF. Here the CDR3 DNA reads TGCAGTGCTAGTCGGGGTACCTCTAACTATGGCTACACCTTC.

CDR3 protein: CASSLKPGGGSEAFF. The CDR3 DNA follows: TGTGCCAGCAGTTTGAAGCCCGGTGGAGGCTCTGAAGCTTTCTTT. The chain carries TRBV6-5 and TRBJ1-1; unclear D gene. Trimming removed 4 bases from V and 6 bases from J, with 18 bases in between. Germline lookup yields CDR1 MNHEY and CDR2 SVGAGI. The CDR3 consists of 15 residues.

This chain joins TRBV5-4 and TRBJ2-3; 9 bases agree with TRBD1. CDR3 length: 15 amino acids. CDR1 and CDR2 (germline): SGHNT, YYREEE (reference sequence). V shed 3 bases, J shed 5 bases, and the junction held 7 bases outside the gene matches. The CDR3 sequence is CASSSGGQGGDTQYF. For the CDR3, the DNA is TGTGCCAGCAGCTCTGGGGGACAGGGAGGAGATACGCAGTATTTT.

V is TRBV7-8 and J is TRBJ1-5; 8 bases map to TRBD1. CDR3 length equals 16 residues. V shed 7 bases, J shed 1 base, and the junction held 9 bases outside the gene matches. Germline values: CDR1 SGHVS, CDR2 FQNEAQ. For the CDR3, the DNA is TGTGCCAGCAAGTTAGACAGGGGATTGAGCAATCAGCCCCAGCATTTT. As protein: CASKLDRGLSNQPQHF.

Only one count was recorded for this clone. V usage is TRBV19 and J usage is TRBJ2-7, with 9 bases lining up with TRBD1. The CDR3 contains 13 residues. Germline lookup yields CDR1 LNHDA and CDR2 SQIVND (reference sequence). Germline trimming cut 6 bases from V and 5 bases from J; bases unmatched to any gene: 5. The CDR3 sequence is CASSLRDRDEQYV. The DNA of the CDR3 is TGTGCCAGTAGCTTGAGGGACAGGGACGAGCAGTACGTC.

This chain links TRBV3-1 (or the pseudogene TRBV3-2) with TRBJ1-1, with TRBD1 matching over 7 bases. Per germline, CDR1 LGHDT and CDR2 YNNKEL (reference sequence). The CDR3 loop spans 11 amino acids. The V segment lost 5 bases and the J segment 7 bases; nucleotides outside the gene matches: 1. CDR3 in DNA: TGTGCCAGCAGCGGGACAGTTGAAGCTTTCTTT. It encodes CASSGTVEAFF.

A single count supports this clone. This chain joins TRBV9 and TRBJ1-6; D is ambiguous. Germline-derived CDR1 and CDR2 are SGDLS and YYNGEE. The CDR3 has 14 residues. The germline V and J ends were trimmed by 0 bases and 8 bases, with 9 bases remaining between them. The CDR3 here is CASSVGRRDSPLHF. CDR3 nucleotide sequence: TGTGCCAGCAGCGTAGGACGGAGAGATTCACCCCTCCACTTT. Full variable domain (outside the CDR3, taken from reference TRBV9 and TRBJ1-6): DSGVTQTPKHLITATGQRVTLRCSPRSGDLSVYWYQQSLDQGLQFLIQYYNGEERAKGNILERFSAQQFPDLHSELNLSSLELGDSALYFCASSVGRRDSPLHFGNGTRLTVT.

As for this clone: Relative to the germline gene, one junction end is altered; a read error may explain this. The V call is TRBV5-1, the J call TRBJ1-2; TRBD1 agrees at 7 bases. The CDR3 sequence is 16 residues long. Germline-derived CDR1 and CDR2 are SGHRS and YFSETQ. CDR3 sequence (DNA): TGTGCCAGCAGCTGGGGGCCGGACAGGATCGCTAATGGCTACACCTTC. This encodes CASSWGPDRIANGYTF.

This rearrangement joins TRBV24-1 to TRBJ2-1; 8 bases match TRBD2. CDR1 and CDR2 from the germline V gene are KGHDR and SFDVKD. With 7 bases clipped from V and 6 bases from J, the junction kept 7 bases outside the gene matches. The CDR3 sequence is 14 residues long. CDR3 loop: CATSSSGRGNEQFF. CDR3 DNA: TGTGCCACCAGCTCTAGCGGGCGTGGCAATGAGCAGTTCTTC.